This passage covers 25 T cell receptor beta chains from one sample sequenced in a study of response to subunit inactivated influenza vaccine. Via MiXCR, TCRdb re-called the RT-PCR reads, giving one row per CDR3 protein. There are roughly 540,000 distinct CDR3 sequences in the sample; approximately 20% occur only once, and about 2.8% lies in the top ten. The sample also formed part of further work on T cells expressing NK-cell markers. That investigation notes: Libraries used 5'RACE template switching adding universal primer site and UMIs.

Sequencing was performed on CD4+ T cells sorted from PBMCs, taken about 12 days after vaccination. The receptors here all came from a man aged 50 to 60 who received an inactivated influenza vaccine.

This clonotype was detected only a few times. This chain links TRBV7-8 with TRBJ2-1; 7 bases are a match to TRBD2. The CDR3 extends over 14 amino acids. Germline lookup yields CDR1 SGHVS and CDR2 FQNEAQ. V lost 1 base to trimming and J lost 9 bases; unmatched junction nucleotides: 6. The CDR3 loop reads CASSLDPIAGEQFF. DNA for the CDR3: TGTGCCAGCAGCTTAGACCCGATAGCGGGTGAGCAGTTCTTC.

In its sample, this clonotype was seen many times. The chain recombines TRBV29-1 with TRBJ1-2; weak D call: TRBD1 (5 bases). The CDR3 length is 11 residues. Between the trimmed V and J ends, which lost 6 bases and 7 bases, there was a span of 12 bases. Germline V gene sequence: CDR1 SQVTM, CDR2 ANQGSEA. The CDR3 protein is CSVQGTSGYTF. The CDR3 coding sequence is TGCAGCGTCCAAGGGACGTCTGGCTACACCTTC.

V and J are TRBV28 and TRBJ2-7; 8 bases fit TRBD2. CDR1 MDHEN and CDR2 SYDVKM come from the germline V gene. This CDR3 region has 13 residues. The trim removed 10 bases at V and 6 bases at J, leaving 11 bases unmatched. CDR3 in amino acids: CAIFSGTPTEQYF. The CDR3 nucleotides read TGTGCCATCTTTAGCGGGACACCCACCGAGCAGTACTTC.

The rearrangement links TRBV24-1 to TRBJ2-1; 8 bases are shared with TRBD2. The trim removed 2 bases at V and 0 bases at J, leaving 5 bases unmatched. The CDR3 extends over 17 amino acids. The germline CDR1 and CDR2 sequences are KGHDR and SFDVKD. CDR3 nucleotides: TGTGCCACCAGTGATTCGACTAGCGCGAGCTCCTACAATGAGCAGTTCTTC. Residues: CATSDSTSASSYNEQFF.

This clonotype was seen more than once but under ten times. The chain carries TRBV2 and TRBJ2-1; possibly TRBD2 for D (7 bases). Trimming took 1 base from V and 12 from J, leaving 10 bases between them. Germline V lookup: CDR1 SNHLY, CDR2 FYNNEI. There are 12 residues in the CDR3. CDR3 nucleotide sequence: TGTGCCAGCAGTGAAGGGGGGGGCGCGCAGTTCTTC. Residues: CASSEGGGAQFF.

This clonotype was observed a handful of times. This sequence joins TRBV7-2 and TRBJ2-1; D is ambiguous. The CDR3 is made up of 16 amino acids. The V gene's germline CDR1 is SGHTA and CDR2 FQGNSA. Deletions cut 0 bases from V and 0 bases from J, with 9 bases between. The CDR3 is CASSLATLNSYNEQFF. Here the CDR3 DNA reads TGTGCCAGCAGCTTAGCGACGTTGAACTCCTACAATGAGCAGTTCTTC.

The table lists this clonotype with a few counts. The chain recombines TRBV6-2 or TRBV6-3 with TRBJ2-1; unclear D gene. The CDR3 is 13 residues long. V lost 6 bases to trimming and J lost 5 bases, with 11 bases between them. Germline CDR1 and CDR2: MNHEY and SVGEGT. CDR3 loop: CASSRFGDNEQFF. The CDR3 bases are TGTGCCAGCAGCAGATTTGGGGACAATGAGCAGTTCTTC.

The genes are TRBV3-1 and TRBJ2-6, with D hard to call. Germline V gene lookup returns CDR1 LGHDT and CDR2 YNNKEL (reference sequence). V dropped 1 base and J dropped 0 bases, with 7 bases sitting between them. The CDR3 consists of 16 residues. The CDR3 DNA reads TGTGCCAGCAGCCAAGCCAGGATCTCTGGGGCCAACGTCCTGACTTTC. It translates to CASSQARISGANVLTF.

The rearrangement links TRBV4-3 to TRBJ2-2; D is unclear. The germline V gene has CDR1 LGHNA and CDR2 YSLEER. The CDR3 is 17 amino acids. V lost 2 bases and J 5 bases, leaving 18 bases between the germline ends. CDR3: CASSQSLFPRGTGELFF. CDR3 nucleotides: TGCGCCAGCAGCCAATCGCTGTTCCCCCGTGGGACCGGGGAGCTGTTTTTT.

The chain links TRBV10-3 to TRBJ2-7, with TRBD2 matching 10 bases. V shed 4 bases and J 4 bases; nucleotides not matched to a gene: 7. Looked up from germline, CDR1 is ENHRY and CDR2 is SYGVKD. CDR3 length: 15 residues. The CDR3 coding sequence is TGTGCCATCAGTGCCAAGCTAGCGGGGGAGTACGAGCAGTACTTC. This translates into CAISAKLAGEYEQYF.

The chain has TRBV30 and TRBJ1-2; D unresolved. There are 12 residues in the CDR3. The ends were cut back, 4 bases at V and 4 bases at J, with 10 bases in the middle. CDR1 is GTSNPN and CDR2 is SVGIG in the germline V gene (reference sequence). This chain's CDR3 is CAWIGQFYGYTF. Here the CDR3 DNA reads TGTGCCTGGATCGGGCAGTTCTATGGCTACACCTTC.

This clonotype was counted a few times. The CDR3 DNA follows: TGTGCCAGCAGCTTAAGGCGGGATCTAGCCTACGAGCAGTACTTC. Its translation: CASSLRRDLAYEQYF. The chain has TRBV7-2 and TRBJ2-7, with D perhaps matching TRBD2 (6 bases). The germline CDR1 and CDR2 sequences are SGHTA and FQGNSA. The CDR3 runs to 15 residues. With 2 bases removed from V and 2 bases from J, the gap between germline ends came to 13 bases.

This clonotype has only a few counts. The chain links TRBV20-1 to TRBJ2-3; D may be TRBD2 (5 bases). There are 15 residues in the CDR3. Trimming took off 2 bases at V and 2 bases at J, with 14 bases between the two ends. Germline V gene data show CDR1 as DFQATT and CDR2 as SNEGSKA (reference sequence). The CDR3 here is CSARPGGRLTDTQYF. The CDR3 DNA follows: TGCAGTGCTAGACCCGGCGGGCGGCTCACAGATACGCAGTATTTT.

This sequence joins TRBV20-1 and TRBJ2-7; D is tentatively TRBD1 or TRBD2 (5 bases each). The CDR3 contains 11 residues. Germline lookup yields CDR1 DFQATT and CDR2 SNEGSKA (reference sequence). V lost 5 bases and J lost 5, with 10 bases in between. This CDR3 reads CSARRDHEQYF. CDR3 bases: TGCAGTGCTCGCCGGGACCACGAGCAGTACTTC.

The table lists this clonotype with a few counts. The genes are TRBV5-4 and TRBJ2-1; either TRBD1 or TRBD2 may supply D (5 bases each). The V end was cut by 3 bases, the J end by 5 bases, with 12 bases between. Germline CDR1 and CDR2: SGHNT and YYREEE (reference sequence). The CDR3 extends over 14 amino acids. The CDR3 coding sequence is TGTGCCAGCAGCTCGGGACGGCGAGACAATGAGCAGTTCTTC. Encoded protein: CASSSGRRDNEQFF.

The table lists this clonotype with a few counts. The chain combines TRBV20-1 with TRBJ2-3, with D possibly TRBD2 on 6 matching bases. The CDR3 extends over 17 amino acids. V lost 0 bases, J lost 4 bases, and 20 bases lay in between. The germline gives CDR1 DFQATT, CDR2 SNEGSKA (reference sequence). The CDR3 reads CSARDGRLDEWSDTQYF. CDR3 DNA: TGCAGTGCTAGAGACGGGAGACTGGACGAATGGTCAGATACGCAGTATTTT.

This clonotype was found a few times. J is TRBJ1-1 and V is TRBV29-1; unclear D gene. The CDR3 is 14 amino acids. With 7 bases removed from V and 5 bases from J, the gap between germline ends came to 20 bases. Germline V lookup: CDR1 SQVTM, CDR2 ANQGSEA. The CDR3 sequence: CSASSGGAETEAFF. The CDR3 DNA reads as TGCAGCGCCTCCTCGGGAGGTGCGGAGACTGAAGCTTTCTTT.

The gene calls are TRBV6-2 or TRBV6-3 and TRBJ2-3; 7 bases match TRBD2. Losses at the gene ends were 4 bases for V and 5 bases for J; bases not matched to a gene: 6. The germline V gene encodes CDR1 MNHEY and CDR2 SVGEGT. The CDR3 is made up of 14 amino acids. As DNA, the CDR3 is TGTGCCAGCAGTTCTCGCGGGGGACTAGATACGCAGTATTTT. Translation: CASSSRGGLDTQYF.

The V gene is TRBV6-2 or TRBV6-3, the J gene TRBJ2-1, with TRBD2 identical over 10 bases. CDR3 length equals 16 residues. The V segment lost 6 bases and the J segment 9 bases; nucleotides outside the gene matches: 14. Germline V CDR1 and CDR2: MNHEY, SVGEGT. In DNA form, the CDR3 reads TGTGCCAGCAGCGCTGACTTAATAGCGGGAGGTTCTGAGCAGTTCTTC. Amino acid sequence: CASSADLIAGGSEQFF.

The J gene is TRBJ1-4, the V gene TRBV18; no reliable D call. V was pared by 4 bases and J by 3 bases, with 6 bases between. Germline values: CDR1 KGHSH, CDR2 LQKENI. The CDR3 runs 13 residues. The CDR3 DNA is TGTGCCAGCTCACAGGGTCCTAATGAAAAACTGTTTTTT. The encoded protein is CASSQGPNEKLFF.

CDR3 DNA sequence: TGCGCCAGCAGTGTGCAGACTAGCGGGGCTCAAGAGACCCAGTACTTC. It encodes CASSVQTSGAQETQYF. The J gene is TRBJ2-5, the V gene TRBV10-2, with TRBD2 matching over 11 bases. CDR1 and CDR2 (germline): WSHSY, SAAADI. Trimming at V came to 4 bases and at J to 2 bases, leaving 6 bases not matched to a gene. CDR3 length: 16 amino acids.

This clonotype has a handful of counts. V usage is TRBV2 and J usage is TRBJ2-7; tentatively, D is TRBD1 (6 bases). This CDR3 comprises 12 residues. V was cut by 7 bases and J by 4 bases, with 11 bases left in between. Germline V gene data show CDR1 as SNHLY and CDR2 as FYNNEI. CDR3 sequence reads: CASNTGLYEQYF. CDR3 sequence (DNA): TGTGCCAGCAATACAGGGTTGTACGAGCAGTACTTC.

This clonotype was detected a few times. This chain links TRBV5-1 with TRBJ1-2, with D possibly matching TRBD1 (6 bases). V lost 6 bases and J lost 4, with 13 bases in between. The CDR3 is 13 amino acids. Germline V gene lookup returns CDR1 SGHRS and CDR2 YFSETQ. This CDR3 reads CASTDLQGYGYTF. In nucleotides, the CDR3 is TGCGCCAGCACCGATCTACAGGGCTATGGCTACACCTTC.

The V gene is TRBV19, the J gene TRBJ1-3, with D tentatively TRBD1 (5 bases). The V and J ends lost 6 bases and 0 bases respectively, with 9 bases between them. The CDR3 loop spans 14 amino acids. Germline-derived CDR1 and CDR2 are LNHDA and SQIVND (reference sequence). The CDR3 DNA reads as TGTGCCAGTAGCGGGACGGTCTCTGGAAACACCATATATTTT. This encodes CASSGTVSGNTIYF.

V is TRBV7-2 and J is TRBJ1-6; D unclear. The CDR3 spans 12 residues. V lost 1 base to trimming and J lost 13 bases, with 8 bases between them. CDR1 SGHTA and CDR2 FQGNSA come from the germline V gene. The CDR3 DNA reads TGTGCCAGCAGCTTAGTAACCCCCCCCCTCCACTTT. Translation: CASSLVTPPLHF.